This TCR beta chain originates from a study of glioma-infiltrating T cells (dated by TCRdb to 2016 to 2018). Study-wide context: Low-grade gliomas were WHO grade II oligodendrogliomas or astrocytomas, and glioblastomas were WHO grade IV tumors sampled at initial rather than recurrent diagnosis. Before surgery, glioma patients were given dexamethasone for six or fewer days. The sequencing target for blood libraries was about 4- to 11-fold coverage of about a million peripheral T cells. Sequencing of TCR alpha- and beta-chain repertoires was performed on glioma tissue, on non-neoplastic brain tissue, and on matched peripheral blood mononuclear cells. To measure how far tissue and blood T-cell populations diverged, each tissue-infiltrating repertoire was compared against the peripheral blood repertoire of the same patient. Three low-grade glioma patients, several primary glioblastoma patients, and three non-glioma patients who contributed non-neoplastic brain tissue made up the paired cohort. Study-level results and caveats: Patients with low tissue-blood divergence were marked by a signature set of shared blood CDR3 motifs, and that set was depleted in highly divergent patients. Only a very small number of CDR3 sequences turned up in both tissue and blood, a result put down to high CDR3 diversity combined with limited sampling. Group comparisons rested on small numbers: three non-neoplastic, three low-grade glioma and several glioblastoma patients. VJ-independent divergence between tissue and blood was lower than expected in non-neoplastic patients but higher than expected in all gliomas, particularly low-grade gliomas.

With respect to this clonotype: Its antigen has not been determined. A read error may be the cause here, since a much bigger clone is one base away.

Surgical brain or tumor specimens were cryofrozen in liquid nitrogen immediately after resection, and peripheral blood cells were collected concurrently. The junction carries 13 bases between V and J, which are trimmed by 4 bases and 6 bases respectively. Including the terminal cysteine and phenylalanine, the CDR3 comprises 14 residues. The sequence is cut down to CDR3 DNA, 42 bases in frame from base 1. CDR1 and CDR2, per the germline V gene, are MNHEY and SVGAGI. TCR alpha and beta CDR3 regions were amplified with the iRepertoire nested amplicon-rescue multiplex PCR (arm-PCR) platform from RNA. For one-step reverse transcription and amplification, 100-400 ng of tissue mRNA or PBMC total RNA was used as input. Following bead purification, Illumina adapters were added through a secondary multiplex PCR, and the libraries were then gel-purified between 200 and 400 bp. Libraries carried internal 6-nucleotide barcodes used for demultiplexing. Sequencing of libraries was performed on an Illumina MiSeq with 2x220 or 2x250 nucleotide paired-end reads. The original methods were these. Paired reads were merged using FLASH 1.2.11 and were aligned to the GRCh37 human genome using BWA-MEM, after which TRA and TRB reads were extracted. For V and J assignment, an IMGT-derived reference of cassette sequences and CDR3 motifs that included pseudogenes was used. Reads were translated in three frames, and productive CDR3s were defined by a C…FGXG motif without stop codons. A clonotype was defined as a unique combination of a V-J cassette pair and a CDR3 amino acid sequence. Reads were filtered by Hamming distance, with the threshold set by the sequence error rate of each sample in mapped regions. TCRdb itself trimmed the public reads at Q25 with fastp, ran MiXCR and retained productive beta chains. Identical CDR3 proteins give one entry, which carries the most common genes and DNA. The V and J calls, along with clone size, are taken from TCRdb and not from the paper's own processing. The sample profile shows approximately 400,000 distinct CDR3 sequences; about two fifths of them were found once. The ten largest account for 12% of the sample.

The sequencing sample was made of glioma tissue, nonneoplastic brain tissue, or PBMCs (not recorded which). The chain is assembled from TRBV6-5 and TRBJ2-1; TRBD1 is a weak D gene call, 6 bases matching. The origin of this receptor is a human donor with low-grade glioma or glioblastoma, undergoing nonglioma brain surgery, or in good health (not recorded which). The CDR3 loop reads CASSLGQPCNEQFF. The bases are TGTGCCAGCAGTTTGGGACAACCCTGCAATGAGCAGTTCTTC.